This T cell receptor beta chain was documented in a study of CD8+CD57+ T cells in acquired aplastic anemia. This clonotype was seen a few times. The CDR3 consists of 13 residues. V trimming: 8 bases; J trimming: 4 bases; junction bases outside the gene matches: 6. The V gene's germline CDR1 is MGHDK and CDR2 SYGVNS. Using genomic DNA as the template, TCR beta VDJ and CDR3 profiling was carried out. TCRdb reanalysed the reads using MiXCR and keeps one entry per CDR3 protein. The sample has 150,000 or so distinct CDR3 sequences; about 64% are singletons. The sequencing sample was made of sorted CD4+, CD8+, or CD8+CD57+ T cells (not recorded which) from PBMCs. The gene calls are TRBV25-1 and TRBJ2-3, with 7 bases identical to TRBD1. This receptor was taken from a human donor in good health. CDR3 in amino acids: CASSRQGADTQYF. The CDR3, as DNA: TGTGCCAGCTCAAGACAGGGTGCAGATACGCAGTATTTT.